These 30 T cell receptor beta chains came from one sample sequenced in a study of T cell repertoires in cytomegalovirus infection. Via MiXCR, TCRdb re-called the reads, giving one row per CDR3 protein. The sample holds some 600,000 distinct CDR3 sequences; more than 20% are singletons and the top ten take approximately 8%. The sample consisted of CD8+ T cells from PBMCs. The receptors stem from a human donor in good health (CMV status not recorded). Some clones in this sample may be carry-over from other donors' samples.

The sample holds many counts of this clonotype. The CDR3 nucleotides read TGTGCCAGCAGCTCGGGACAGACCTATGGCTACACCTTC. Its translation is CASSSGQTYGYTF. The chain couples TRBV6-2 or TRBV6-3 to TRBJ1-2; 7 bases are a match to TRBD1. Germline CDR1 and CDR2: MNHEY and SVGEGT. This CDR3 is 13 amino acids long. V lost 6 bases to trimming and J lost 4 bases; unmatched junction nucleotides: 5.

There are many counts of this clonotype. The rearrangement joins TRBV7-2 to TRBJ2-1, with 8 bases lining up with TRBD2. The germline gives CDR1 SGHTA, CDR2 FQGNSA. This CDR3 spans 14 amino acids. J was trimmed by 5 bases and V by 6 bases; bases with no gene match: 6. CDR3: CASRKQGLDNEQFF. The DNA for the CDR3 is TGTGCCAGCAGGAAACAGGGACTAGACAATGAGCAGTTCTTC.

This clonotype came up a few times. The chain is built from TRBV27 and TRBJ2-7, with 12 bases that match TRBD2. The CDR3 has 15 amino acids. Germline-derived CDR1 and CDR2 are MNHEY and SMNVEV (reference sequence). The J segment lost 4 bases and the V segment lost 4 bases, leaving 5 bases of the junction unmatched. CDR3 bases: TGTGCCAGCAGTTCTACTAGCGGGGGGACTTACGAGCAGTACGTC. This gives the protein CASSSTSGGTYEQYV.

This clonotype was seen a few times. V gene TRBV29-1 combines with J gene TRBJ2-1, with TRBD1 as a possible D gene (6 bases). The CDR3 consists of 13 residues. CDR1 is SQVTM and CDR2 is ANQGSEA in the germline V gene. V lost 3 bases, J lost 4 bases, and 10 bases lay in between. The CDR3 DNA sequence: TGCAGCGTTGAGGACAGAGATTACAATGAGCAGTTCTTC. This encodes CSVEDRDYNEQFF.

This clonotype showed up just a few times. The rearrangement joins TRBV2 to TRBJ2-2; 14 bases agree with TRBD2. J gave up 3 bases and V 6 bases, and 9 bases lay outside the gene matches. Germline CDR1 and CDR2: SNHLY and FYNNEI. The CDR3 covers 18 residues. CDR3 sequence: CASRRTTSGGADTGELFF. The DNA of the CDR3 is TGTGCCAGCAGGCGAACGACTAGCGGGGGGGCCGACACCGGGGAGCTGTTTTTT.

The chain links TRBV20-1 to TRBJ2-7, with a weak D call TRBD2 (6 bases). Trimming took 6 bases from V and 4 from J, leaving 16 bases between them. This CDR3 region has 13 residues. Germline assignment: CDR1 DFQATT and CDR2 SNEGSKA (reference sequence). CDR3 amino acids: CSAPSGGKYEQYF. The CDR3 coding sequence is TGCAGTGCACCCAGTGGAGGGAAATACGAGCAGTACTTC.

At least ten counts were recorded for this clonotype. This chain links TRBV7-9 with TRBJ1-1; D possibly corresponds to TRBD1 (5 bases). Trimming shortened V by 11 bases and J by 2 bases, and 15 bases separated the two germline ends. This CDR3 comprises 13 residues. Germline V gene lookup returns CDR1 SEHNR and CDR2 FQNEAQ (reference sequence). The CDR3 DNA reads TGTGCCTTCGGGGCAGGGACTAACACTGAAGCTTTCTTT. Protein: CAFGAGTNTEAFF.

For this clonotype: Mismatch with germline at one junction end may stem from a read error. The genes are TRBV7-9 and TRBJ2-7; 8 bases are shared with TRBD1. The CDR3 length is 14 residues. Germline values: CDR1 SEHNR, CDR2 FQNEAQ (reference sequence). The CDR3 is CASSFVGQGYGQYF. DNA for the CDR3: TGTGCCAGTAGCTTCGTCGGACAGGGCTACGGGCAGTACTTC.

This chain links TRBV29-1 with TRBJ2-1, with 9 bases matching TRBD2. The CDR3 spans 13 residues. With V trimmed by 7 bases and J by 6 bases, 7 bases remained unmatched. Germline V gene lookup returns CDR1 SQVTM and CDR2 ANQGSEA. The CDR3 coding sequence is TGCAGCGCCCACGGCGGGGGGGCCAATGAGCAGTTCTTC. Translating gives CSAHGGGANEQFF.

This clonotype was counted only a few times. The chain couples TRBV27 to TRBJ2-7; D might be TRBD2 (5 bases). Deletions cut 6 bases from V and 3 bases from J, with 15 bases between. Germline V gene lookup returns CDR1 MNHEY and CDR2 SMNVEV (reference sequence). The CDR3 is 14 residues long. The CDR3 bases are TGTGCCAGCAGAGTCGGGATTTCAGACTACGAGCAGTACTTC. This sequence encodes CASRVGISDYEQYF.

The chain joins TRBV7-2 to TRBJ1-3; maybe TRBD1 (5 bases). V was pared by 3 bases and J by 0 bases, with 12 bases between. The CDR3 length is 16 residues. Per the germline V gene, CDR1 is SGHTA and CDR2 is FQGNSA. The CDR3 region is CASSLGPGASGNTIYF. As DNA, the CDR3 is TGTGCCAGCAGCTTGGGGCCGGGAGCCTCTGGAAACACCATATATTTT.

The chain uses TRBV5-5 and TRBJ2-2; perhaps D is TRBD1 or TRBD2 (5 bases each). V dropped 5 bases and J dropped 6 bases, with 14 bases sitting between them. This CDR3 comprises 14 residues. The germline V gene has CDR1 SGHKS and CDR2 YYEKEE (reference sequence). CDR3: CASSLRDRSGELFF. The CDR3 DNA reads as TGTGCCAGCAGTCTACGGGACCGTTCCGGGGAGCTGTTTTTT.

The chain recombines TRBV6-1 with TRBJ2-7; D is perhaps TRBD2 (6 bases). V shed 7 bases and J shed 5 bases, with 15 bases lying between them. This CDR3 comprises 13 residues. Germline V lookup: CDR1 MNHNS, CDR2 SASEGT. CDR3 loop: CASTFGTSNEQYF. The CDR3, as DNA: TGTGCCAGCACCTTCGGGACTTCTAACGAGCAGTACTTC.

This clonotype occurred a few times. The chain employs TRBV11-2 and TRBJ1-6; maybe TRBD1 (5 bases). Germline loops: CDR1 SGHAT, CDR2 FQNNGV. Trimming took off 1 base at V and 7 bases at J, with 14 bases between the two ends. The CDR3 has 16 residues. The CDR3 DNA sequence: TGTGCCAGCAGCTTAGTTCCAGGGTATGAAAATTCACCCCTCCACTTT. Protein sequence: CASSLVPGYENSPLHF.

With regard to this clonotype: With a much larger clone just one base away, this may be a read error. CDR3 sequence: CASSHAGYTDTQYF. The CDR3 nucleotides read TGTGCCAGCAGTCATGCGGGGTACACAGATACGCAGTATTTT. The J gene is TRBJ2-3, the V gene TRBV12-3 or TRBV12-4, with D possibly being TRBD2 (6 bases). The CDR3 has 14 amino acids. Deletions cut 5 bases from V and 2 bases from J, with 11 bases between.

This clonotype was counted ten times or more. V usage is TRBV7-6 and J usage is TRBJ1-2, with a tentative D call TRBD1 (5 bases). The ends were cut back, 5 bases at V and 2 bases at J, with 15 bases in the middle. The CDR3 runs 15 residues. The germline V gene encodes CDR1 SGHVS and CDR2 FNYEAQ. CDR3 amino acids: CASSATATPNYGYTF. The CDR3 DNA sequence: TGTGCCAGCAGCGCGACAGCGACCCCCAACTATGGCTACACCTTC.

In DNA form, the CDR3 reads TGTGCCACCTGCCGGGGAGCCTTCGCCGAGCAGTACTTC. This gives the protein CATCRGAFAEQYF. The chain couples TRBV6-6 to TRBJ2-7, with TRBD2 as a possible D gene (5 bases). This CDR3 has 13 amino acids. Looked up from germline, CDR1 is MNHNY and CDR2 is SVGAGI (reference sequence). Trimming stripped 10 bases from V and 6 bases from J, with 19 bases between.

The chain joins TRBV15 to TRBJ2-4; D not resolved. The ends were cut back, 5 bases at V and 3 bases at J, with 8 bases in the middle. Germline CDR1 LNHNV, CDR2 YYDKDF (reference sequence). CDR3 length equals 13 residues. CDR3 coding DNA: TGTGCCACCAGCGGTGGCCACAAAAACATTCAGTACTTC. It yields the protein CATSGGHKNIQYF.

This clonotype was detected many times. The J gene is TRBJ1-5, the V gene TRBV7-2; the D gene is possibly TRBD1 (5 bases). The V gene's germline CDR1 is SGHTA and CDR2 FQGNSA. Trimming took 5 bases from V and 7 from J, leaving 15 bases between them. The CDR3 runs 14 residues. In nucleotides, the CDR3 is TGTGCCAGCAGCCTCGACAGCTTCGAACAGCCCCAGCATTTT. Translation: CASSLDSFEQPQHF.

The sample holds many counts of this clonotype. This chain connects TRBV6-2 or TRBV6-3 to TRBJ2-5; 8 bases are a match to TRBD2. The CDR3 has 16 residues. V lost 0 bases, J lost 1 base, and 4 bases stayed unmatched. Germline V lookup: CDR1 MNHEY, CDR2 SVGEGT. This CDR3 is CASSYSASGLQETQYF. The CDR3 coding sequence is TGTGCCAGCAGTTACTCGGCTAGCGGGCTCCAAGAGACCCAGTACTTC.

This clonotype has a count of ten or more. The genes are TRBV7-9 and TRBJ1-5; D remains unclear. The germline V gene encodes CDR1 SEHNR and CDR2 FQNEAQ (reference sequence). V was shortened by 5 bases and J by 0 bases, with 14 bases between the two germline ends. This CDR3 region has 16 residues. CDR3 coding DNA: TGTGCCAGCAGCCACGAGAGGGATTCTAGCAATCAGCCCCAGCATTTT. Its translation is CASSHERDSSNQPQHF.

This clonotype came up many times. This chain joins TRBV7-2 and TRBJ2-3; D perhaps matches TRBD1 (6 bases). The CDR3 sequence is 16 residues long. Trimming removed 6 bases from V and 2 bases from J, with 18 bases in between. From germline, CDR1 is SGHTA and CDR2 FQGNSA. The chain's CDR3 is CASSFPVDRSTDTQYF. The DNA of the CDR3 is TGTGCCAGCAGTTTCCCAGTTGACAGGTCCACAGATACGCAGTATTTT.

The rearrangement links TRBV7-9 to TRBJ1-3, with D tentatively TRBD1 (6 bases). The germline gives CDR1 SEHNR, CDR2 FQNEAQ (reference sequence). Trimming shortened V by 5 bases and J by 4 bases, and 15 bases separated the two germline ends. The CDR3 runs to 15 residues. The CDR3 DNA sequence: TGTGCCAGCAGCCAACCTACAGGGAGGGGAAACACCATATATTTT. This translates into CASSQPTGRGNTIYF.

In this sample, this clonotype turned up a few times. The V gene is TRBV7-9, the J gene TRBJ2-2, with D possibly called TRBD1 or TRBD2 (5 bases each). CDR1 is SEHNR, CDR2 FQNEAQ, per germline (reference sequence). The CDR3 is made up of 15 amino acids. V was cut by 7 bases and J by 6 bases, with 18 bases left in between. CDR3 in DNA: TGTGCCAGCACACGCGAACTGGGGGTGTCCGGGGAGCTGTTTTTT. Its translation: CASTRELGVSGELFF. The complete variable domain, with remaining parts taken from reference TRBV7-9 and TRBJ2-2, reads DTGVSQNPRHKITKRGQNVTFRCDPISEHNRLYWYRQTLGQGPEFLTYFQNEAQLEKSRLLSDRFSAERPKGSFSTLEIQRTEQGDSAMYLCASTRELGVSGELFFGEGSRLTVL.

This clonotype came up a few times. This sequence joins TRBV25-1 and TRBJ2-1, with 10 nucleotides matching TRBD2. The J segment lost 5 bases and the V segment lost 3 bases, leaving 4 bases of the junction unmatched. CDR3 length: 15 residues. The V gene's germline CDR1 is MGHDK and CDR2 SYGVNS. The CDR3 is CASSDWLAGDNEQFF. Written as DNA, the CDR3 is TGTGCCAGCAGTGATTGGCTAGCGGGGGACAATGAGCAGTTCTTC.

Remarks on this clonotype: This sequence may be a read error, since a much larger clone differs from it by one base. The J gene is TRBJ2-2, the V gene TRBV7-2; TRBD2 agrees at 14 bases. V lost 4 bases to trimming and J lost 0 bases; unmatched junction nucleotides: 10. This CDR3 has 20 amino acids. Germline CDR1 SGHTA, CDR2 FQGNSA. CDR3 sequence reads: CASSYPGGTSGGSNTGELFF. The CDR3 bases are TGTGCCAGCAGCTATCCTGGAGGGACTAGCGGGGGATCGAACACCGGGGAGCTGTTTTTT.

This clonotype appeared a few times. This rearrangement joins TRBV6-8 to TRBJ2-3, with 9 bases lining up with TRBD2. After removal of 0 bases from V and 3 bases from J, the junction contained 4 bases not matched to a gene. Per germline, CDR1 MNHGY and CDR2 SAAAGT. This CDR3 contains 16 residues. CDR3 in amino acids: CASSYSLAGFTDTQYF. The CDR3 nucleotides read TGTGCCAGCAGTTACTCGCTAGCGGGGTTTACAGATACGCAGTATTTT.

The gene calls are TRBV2 and TRBJ2-5; 9 positions agree with TRBD1. J was trimmed by 13 bases and V by 6 bases; bases with no gene match: 15. This CDR3 is built from 14 residues. CDR1 is SNHLY, CDR2 FYNNEI, per germline. The CDR3 region is CASRPTGGKYLAYF. The CDR3 DNA reads as TGTGCCAGCAGACCCACAGGGGGCAAATACTTAGCGTACTTC. The variable domain in full, completed from reference TRBV2 and TRBJ2-5, reads EPEVTQTPSHQVTQMGQEVILRCVPISNHLYFYWYRQILGQKVEFLVSFYNNEISEKSEIFDDQFSVERPDGSNFTLKIRSTKLEDSAMYFCASRPTGGKYLAYFGPGTRLLVL.

The genes are TRBV2 and TRBJ2-5; a weak D match, TRBD2 (7 bases). Trimming removed 7 bases at V and 2 bases at J, with 14 bases between. CDR1 and CDR2 from the germline V gene are SNHLY and FYNNEI. The CDR3 length is 14 residues. In DNA form, the CDR3 reads TGTGCCAGCATTACGAAGGGGGGGCAAGAGACCCAGTACTTC. This sequence encodes CASITKGGQETQYF.

In the case of this clonotype: A much larger clone differs from this one at a single base, so this may be a read error. V gene TRBV7-6 combines with J gene TRBJ1-1, with a tentative D call TRBD1 (5 bases). This CDR3 has 15 residues. Looked up from germline, CDR1 is SGHVS and CDR2 is FNYEAQ. CDR3 protein: CASSLDDGLDTEAYF. In DNA, the CDR3 is TGTGCCAGCAGCTTAGATGATGGTTTGGACACTGAAGCTTACTTT.